This T cell receptor beta chain came from a study of CD8+CD57+ T cells in acquired aplastic anemia. The CDR3 sequence is 16 residues long. Germline V lookup: CDR1 SGDLS, CDR2 YYNGEE. V lost 3 bases, J lost 2 bases, and 8 bases stayed unmatched. In the case of this clonotype: Its antigen is not identified.

According to the study, genomic DNA was the template for TCR beta VDJ and CDR3 profiling. TCRdb reprocessed the reads via MiXCR and lists one record per CDR3 protein. The profile shows 260,000 or so distinct CDR3 sequences, 82% of them singletons. Study observations and caveats: Between the patient and control groups, CD8+ Simpson's diversity did not differ significantly.

The sequenced patients had an expansion of CD8+CD57+ cells seen by flow cytometry. All patients were therapy-naive when blood was sampled. This clonotype was obtained from a human donor with aplastic anemia. Sequencing was carried out using sorted CD4+, CD8+, or CD8+CD57+ T cells (not recorded which) from PBMCs. The rearrangement joins TRBV9 to TRBJ2-3, with TRBD1 identical over 8 bases. The DNA of the CDR3 is TGTGCCAGCAGCGACCGGACAGGGTTGACCACAGATACGCAGTATTTT. Translated, it gives CASSDRTGLTTDTQYF.